This T cell receptor (beta chain) was identified during a study of regulatory T cells in long-lasting Graves disease. Both iRepertoire HTBI primers and Arm-PCR of CDR3 regions were used to build the TCR beta libraries. TCRdb processed the multiplex PCR reads anew with MiXCR; each CDR3 protein has one entry. The table shows more than 300,000 distinct CDR3 sequences, with around a fifth occurring only once. The time point here: persistent/refractory GD, antithyroid drugs over 5 years with positive TRAb. After RNA was extracted from PBMCs, the TCR library was made from it. One endocrinology department in Xi'an, China, was where patients came from. From each patient, nine milliliters of peripheral blood was drawn and collected into an EDTA anticoagulant tube. As regards this clonotype: Antigen: not known.

The germline V and J ends were trimmed by 1 base and 2 bases, with 15 bases remaining between them. The CDR3 is made up of 17 amino acids. Germline values: CDR1 MGHRA, CDR2 YSYEKL. Whole-study findings and limits: Sample size, which was small, may have reduced accuracy. Persistent disease favored TRBV28, TRBJ1-2 and TRBJ2-5.

This chain uses TRBV4-1 with TRBJ1-3, with D perhaps matching TRBD1 (6 bases). Material: peripheral blood mononuclear cells (PBMCs), obtained when the disease was refractory, from a patient treated with antithyroid drugs. This clonotype was sampled from a female donor with Graves disease. In DNA form, the CDR3 reads TGCGCCAGCAGCCAAGTGCTCCAGGGGAGGCCTGGAAACACCATATATTTT. It translates to CASSQVLQGRPGNTIYF.